Detailed here is one TCR beta chain. Its target antigen remains unknown. No much larger clone exists at a distance of one base, and base qualities are not known. Libraries were constructed by the immunoSEQ multiplex PCR assay. This is the immuneACCESS table as TCRdb keeps it, with only in-frame sequences that have V and J called. A part of the clones is gone; compared with another copy, unresolved V genes explain less than half, and the rest is unexplained. The sample data list around 27,000 clones, and 65% to 90% of these were observed just once. The top ten hold about 6.7% of the sample. The data derive from a study of control samples from healthy donors and cancer patients (dated by TCRdb to the early 2020s). The CDR3 numbers 13 residues from cysteine through phenylalanine. The DNA shown is the 39-base CDR3, in frame from base 1. V is pared back by 8 bases and J by 5 bases, with 13 bases lying between the germline termini. CDR1 LNHDA and CDR2 SQIVND are derived from the germline V gene (reference sequence).

Recombination linked TRBV19 to TRBJ1-5; no D gene can be assigned with confidence. The material sequenced was PBMCs. This TCR was recovered from a woman aged 55-69 years with head and neck cancer. In nucleotides, the sequence is TGTGCCAGTGCTCAGATGGATGATCAGCCCCAGCATTTT. Its protein is CASAQMDDQPQHF.